The sequence of this T cell receptor beta chain was determined in a study of blood T cell repertoires in COVID-19. At the level of the study: Italy, Spain and the United States were the sources of the convalescent and acute COVID-19 samples. T cells, B-cell-depleted T cells, or PBMCs provided the cDNA or gDNA that served as material.

This CDR3 contains 16 residues. Germline loops: CDR1 SGHRS, CDR2 YFSETQ. The trim removed 4 bases at V and 3 bases at J, leaving 10 bases unmatched. Under the authors' procedure: Estimates of nucleated cell counts were drawn from the amplification of reference gene primers. Generated by immunoSEQ multiplex PCR, the TCRdb table keeps only in-frame clones and is missing some. For V, J and clone size, that table is used; D and trimming come from the DNA. Altogether around 230,000 clones are present, about 79% being singletons, with the ten largest covering around 9.6%. The chain carries TRBV5-1 and TRBJ2-1, with 7 bases identical to TRBD2. This clonotype was obtained from a woman older than 75 with acute or convalescent COVID-19. Sequencing used peripheral blood. The CDR3, as DNA: TGCGCCAGCAGCGGTCTGCGACTAGCAGACTACAATGAGCAGTTCTTC. This codes for CASSGLRLADYNEQFF.